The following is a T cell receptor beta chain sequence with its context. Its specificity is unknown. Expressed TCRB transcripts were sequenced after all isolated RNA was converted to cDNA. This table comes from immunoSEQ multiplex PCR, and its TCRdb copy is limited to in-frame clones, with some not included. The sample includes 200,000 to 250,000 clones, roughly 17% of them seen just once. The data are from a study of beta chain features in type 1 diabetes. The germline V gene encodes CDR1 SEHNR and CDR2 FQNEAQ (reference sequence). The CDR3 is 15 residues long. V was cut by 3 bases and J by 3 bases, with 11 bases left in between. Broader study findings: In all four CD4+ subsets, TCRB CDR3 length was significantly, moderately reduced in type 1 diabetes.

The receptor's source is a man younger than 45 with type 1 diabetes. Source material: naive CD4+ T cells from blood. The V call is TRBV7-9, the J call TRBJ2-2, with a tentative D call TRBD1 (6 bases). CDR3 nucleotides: TGTGCCAGCAGCTTTCAGGGGCTGTACACCGGGGAGCTGTTTTTT. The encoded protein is CASSFQGLYTGELFF.